The 13 T cell receptor beta chains below were found in one sample sequenced in a study of blood T cell repertoires in COVID-19. Sequencing used immunoSEQ multiplex PCR; TCRdb keeps in-frame clones, though not all of them. The table includes 200,000 to 300,000 clones, about 91% detected once. The sequenced sample consisted of PBMCs or T cells enriched from blood (not recorded which). These receptors all come from a woman aged 40-49 years with acute COVID-19.

The chain is built from TRBV25-1 and TRBJ2-1; 9 positions match TRBD2. Trimming took 3 bases from V and 8 from J; bases not matched to a gene: 8. Per the germline V gene, CDR1 is MGHDK and CDR2 is SYGVNS. The CDR3 sequence is 15 residues long. The CDR3 sequence: CASSDGGRAWDEQFF. The CDR3 DNA reads as TGTGCCAGCAGTGATGGCGGGAGGGCCTGGGATGAGCAGTTCTTC.

This clone was picked up one time. The chain joins TRBV29-1 to TRBJ2-1; no clear D. Germline CDR1 and CDR2: SQVTM and ANQGSEA. The germline V and J ends were trimmed by 1 base and 6 bases, with 16 bases remaining between them. CDR3 length equals 15 residues. CDR3 amino acids: CSVEALKRRINEQFF. Written as DNA, the CDR3 is TGCAGCGTTGAAGCCCTGAAACGGCGGATCAATGAGCAGTTCTTC.

CDR3 in DNA: TGTGCCAGCAGCGGACTCCTGAGCTCCTATAATTCACCCCTCCACTTT. Translated: CASSGLLSSYNSPLHF. V is TRBV7-8 and J is TRBJ1-6; D gene unclear. The CDR3 loop spans 16 amino acids. The V gene's germline CDR1 is SGHVS and CDR2 FQNEAQ. The ends were cut back, 5 bases at V and 0 bases at J, with 11 bases in the middle.

V usage is TRBV6-5 and J usage is TRBJ1-4, with 8 bases lining up with TRBD1. CDR1 is MNHEY and CDR2 is SVGAGI in the germline V gene. The junction had 8 bases not matched to a gene; V was cut back by 7 bases and J by 7 bases. The CDR3 runs to 14 residues. This CDR3 is CASNQGAPREKLFF. CDR3 nucleotide sequence: TGTGCCAGCAATCAGGGGGCGCCTCGTGAAAAACTGTTTTTT.

The V call is TRBV14, the J call TRBJ2-7; 12 positions match TRBD2. The CDR3 is 13 amino acids. CDR1 SGHDN and CDR2 FVKESK come from the germline V gene. The V and J ends lost 8 bases and 11 bases, in that order; junction bases with no gene match: 10. The CDR3: CASSPGLAGTKYV. The CDR3, as DNA: TGTGCCAGCTCTCCGGGACTAGCGGGTACGAAGTACGTC.

A remark on this clone: Other DNA sequences in this specimen translate into the identical CDR3. V gene TRBV18 combines with J gene TRBJ1-2, with a weak D call TRBD1 (5 bases). The CDR3 sequence is 13 residues long. Per germline, CDR1 KGHSH and CDR2 LQKENI. Trimming pared 3 bases from V and 1 base from J, leaving 6 bases between. The CDR3, as DNA: TGTGCCAGCTCACCCGACAGTAACTATGGCTACACCTTC. It specifies CASSPDSNYGYTF.

This clone was found a few times. The CDR3 spells CASRTRDSGSPLHF. DNA of the CDR3: TGTGCCAGCAGGACCCGGGACTCTGGTTCACCCCTCCACTTT. The rearrangement uses TRBV21-1 and TRBJ1-6. TRBV21-1 is reported as a pseudogene. The CDR3 sequence is 14 residues long.

The V call is TRBV9, the J call TRBJ2-5; 8 bases map to TRBD1. The CDR3 is 16 amino acids. V trimming: 2 bases; J trimming: 4 bases; junction bases outside the gene matches: 10. Per germline, CDR1 SGDLS and CDR2 YYNGEE. The CDR3 nucleotides read TGTGCCAGCAGCGTGCGGACAGGGAGCGCGGGAGAGACCCAGTACTTC. Translation gives CASSVRTGSAGETQYF.

This rearrangement joins TRBV18 to TRBJ1-1; D remains unclear. Germline V lookup: CDR1 KGHSH, CDR2 LQKENI. Trimming removed 6 bases at V and 2 bases at J, with 10 bases between. The CDR3 extends over 13 amino acids. The CDR3: CASSPYLNTEAFF. The CDR3 DNA reads TGTGCCAGCTCTCCATACCTAAACACTGAAGCTTTCTTT.

V usage is TRBV7-6 and J usage is TRBJ1-2; tentative D call: TRBD1 (6 bases). Trimming took 5 bases from V and 8 from J, leaving 15 bases between them. CDR3 length: 13 residues. Germline CDR1 SGHVS, CDR2 FNYEAQ. CDR3 nucleotides: TGTGCCAGCAGCCCAAACAGGGAGCGAGGCTACACCTTC. This sequence encodes CASSPNRERGYTF.

The rearrangement links TRBV10-1 to TRBJ2-1; TRBD2 matches at 11 bases. J lost 8 bases, V lost 5 bases, and 8 bases had no gene match. The length of the CDR3 is 15 residues. Germline CDR1 is WNHNN and CDR2 is SYGVQD (reference sequence). The CDR3 DNA reads TGCGCCAGCAGTCTTACTAGCGGGAGTCGGGATGAGCAGTTCTTC. Translating it yields CASSLTSGSRDEQFF.

The chain is built from TRBV6-5 and TRBJ2-3; no definite D call. Germline-derived CDR1 and CDR2 are MNHEY and SVGAGI. The CDR3 spans 12 residues. V was trimmed by 6 bases and J by 4 bases, leaving 8 bases between them. This CDR3 reads CASSQTSDTQYF. CDR3 DNA: TGTGCCAGCAGCCAGACATCAGATACGCAGTATTTT.

V usage is TRBV18 and J usage is TRBJ1-6, with 8 bases matching TRBD1. The germline CDR1 and CDR2 sequences are KGHSH and LQKENI. The CDR3 loop spans 14 amino acids. V was pared by 6 bases and J by 8 bases, with 6 bases of the junction left unmatched. The CDR3 loop reads CASSRDRGDSPLHF. As DNA, the CDR3 is TGTGCCAGCTCGCGCGACAGGGGTGATTCACCCCTCCACTTT.